This is a list of T cell receptor beta chains from one sample in a study of blood T cell repertoires in COVID-19. The data were produced by immunoSEQ multiplex PCR, yet TCRdb's version contains in-frame clones alone and is incomplete. The table shows about 140,000 clones, with 84% occurring only once. Sequences were obtained from peripheral blood. All receptors come from a human donor in a cohort sampled during active COVID-19. Each CDR3 is given with its conserved first and last residue. The order of the fields is CDR3 DNA, CDR3 protein, J gene, V gene, clone size, D gene. D genes are given only for firm matches. Only some rows state a clone size, as once, few, many or a class for expanded clones.

CDR3nt: TGTGCCAGCAGCAAAGAGGGTCAGGGGTTCTCCTACGAGCAGTACTTC
CDR3aa: CASSKEGQGFSYEQYF
j_gene: TRBJ2-7
v_gene: TRBV2
abundance: -
d_gene: -

CDR3nt: TGTGCCAGCAGCACCCCCGCTACGGGCGAGCAGTACTTC
CDR3aa: CASSTPATGEQYF
j_gene: TRBJ2-7
v_gene: TRBV7-2
abundance: -
d_gene: -

CDR3nt: TGTGCCAGCAGCTTCAGGGGGCTAGGGGACGAGCAGTACTTC
CDR3aa: CASSFRGLGDEQYF
j_gene: TRBJ2-7
v_gene: TRBV7-3
abundance: once
d_gene: TRBD1

CDR3nt: TGTGCCAGCTCACCAAAGGGGGACACAGATACGCAGTATTTT
CDR3aa: CASSPKGDTDTQYF
j_gene: TRBJ2-3
v_gene: TRBV18
abundance: -
d_gene: -

CDR3nt: TGTGCCAGCAGCTTGGACAGAGTGGGTGGCTACACCTTC
CDR3aa: CASSLDRVGGYTF
j_gene: TRBJ1-2
v_gene: TRBV5-4
abundance: -
d_gene: -

CDR3nt: TGTGCCAGCAGCCAGCAGGGGTTGGGGCAGTACTTC
CDR3aa: CASSQQGLGQYF
j_gene: TRBJ2-7
v_gene: TRBV11-2
abundance: -
d_gene: -

CDR3nt: TGCGCCAGCAGCTTGTTGGGGCTTGACTATAATTCACCCCTCCACTTT
CDR3aa: CASSLLGLDYNSPLHF
j_gene: TRBJ1-6
v_gene: TRBV5-1
abundance: -
d_gene: -

CDR3nt: TGTGCCAGCAGTTTAATAGCGGGAGAAGAGACCCAGTACTTC
CDR3aa: CASSLIAGEETQYF
j_gene: TRBJ2-5
v_gene: TRBV7-8
abundance: -
d_gene: TRBD2

CDR3nt: TGTGCCAGTAGCACCTCCCCGGGACTAGCGGGGTACACCGGGGAGCTGTTTTTT
CDR3aa: CASSTSPGLAGYTGELFF
j_gene: TRBJ2-2
v_gene: TRBV19
abundance: few
d_gene: TRBD2

CDR3nt: TGTGCCAGCAGCTTAGGTATGGCGGGGCCAGAGACCCAGTACTTC
CDR3aa: CASSLGMAGPETQYF
j_gene: TRBJ2-5
v_gene: TRBV11-3
abundance: -
d_gene: -

CDR3nt: TGTGCCAGCAGTTACCGGGGGGACAGGGGGTCCTACGAGCAGTACTTC
CDR3aa: CASSYRGDRGSYEQYF
j_gene: TRBJ2-7
v_gene: TRBV27
abundance: -
d_gene: TRBD1

CDR3nt: TGTGCCAGTAGTATAGATCGCGGGGGACGAGGTGAGCAGTTCTTC
CDR3aa: CASSIDRGGRGEQFF
j_gene: TRBJ2-1
v_gene: TRBV19
abundance: -
d_gene: TRBD2

CDR3nt: TGTGCCACCAGTGATTACAGGGCCACCTATGGCTACACCTTC
CDR3aa: CATSDYRATYGYTF
j_gene: TRBJ1-2
v_gene: TRBV24-1
abundance: -
d_gene: -

CDR3nt: TGTGCCAGTAGGGCCCAGGGCACAGATACGCAGTATTTT
CDR3aa: CASRAQGTDTQYF
j_gene: TRBJ2-3
v_gene: TRBV19
abundance: -
d_gene: -

CDR3nt: TGTGCCAGCGCGCCCCGAGGGCCTGCGAACACCGGGGAGCTGTTTTTT
CDR3aa: CASAPRGPANTGELFF
j_gene: TRBJ2-2
v_gene: TRBV7-9
abundance: -
d_gene: -

CDR3nt: TGTGCCAGCAGCATCAGTTATAGCGGGAGATCGCCCGATACGCAGTATTTT
CDR3aa: CASSISYSGRSPDTQYF
j_gene: TRBJ2-3
v_gene: TRBV21-1
abundance: -
d_gene: -